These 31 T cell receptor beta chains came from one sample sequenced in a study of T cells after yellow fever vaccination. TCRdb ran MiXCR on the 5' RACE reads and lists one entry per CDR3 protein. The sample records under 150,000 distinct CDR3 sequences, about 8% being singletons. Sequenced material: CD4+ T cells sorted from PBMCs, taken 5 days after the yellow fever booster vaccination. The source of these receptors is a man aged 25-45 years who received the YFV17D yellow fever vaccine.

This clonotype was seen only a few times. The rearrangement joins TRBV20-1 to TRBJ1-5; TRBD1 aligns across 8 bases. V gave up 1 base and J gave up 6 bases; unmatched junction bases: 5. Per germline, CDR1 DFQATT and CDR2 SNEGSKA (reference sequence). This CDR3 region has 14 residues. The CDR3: CSARGAGGTQPQHF. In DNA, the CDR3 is TGCAGTGCTAGAGGGGCAGGGGGCACTCAGCCCCAGCATTTT.

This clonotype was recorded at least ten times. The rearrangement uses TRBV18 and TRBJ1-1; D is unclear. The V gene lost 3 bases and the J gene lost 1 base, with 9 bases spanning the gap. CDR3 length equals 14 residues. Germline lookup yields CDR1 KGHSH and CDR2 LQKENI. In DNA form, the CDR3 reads TGTGCCAGCTCACCCCCCTCCCGGAACACTGAAGCTTTCTTT. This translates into CASSPPSRNTEAFF.

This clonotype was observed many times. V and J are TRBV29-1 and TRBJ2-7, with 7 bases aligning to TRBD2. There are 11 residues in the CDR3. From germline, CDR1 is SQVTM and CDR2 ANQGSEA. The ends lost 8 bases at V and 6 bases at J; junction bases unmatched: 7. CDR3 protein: CSTKWGGEQYF. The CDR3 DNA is TGCAGCACGAAGTGGGGGGGCGAGCAGTACTTC.

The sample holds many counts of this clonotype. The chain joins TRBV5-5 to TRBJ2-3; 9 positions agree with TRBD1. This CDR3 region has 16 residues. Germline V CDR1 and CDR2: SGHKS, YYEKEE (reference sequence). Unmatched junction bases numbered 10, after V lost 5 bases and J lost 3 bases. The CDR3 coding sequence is TGTGCCAGCAGTACGACAGGGGGGGGACTAACAGATACGCAGTATTTT. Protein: CASSTTGGGLTDTQYF.

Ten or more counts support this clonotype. The CDR3 DNA follows: TGCAGTGCTATAGTGGGGGGGCAGGAGGAAGCTTTCTTT. This codes for CSAIVGGQEEAFF. V is TRBV20-1 and J is TRBJ1-1; TRBD1 is a possible D gene (6 bases). Per the germline V gene, CDR1 is DFQATT and CDR2 is SNEGSKA (reference sequence). V was pared by 4 bases and J by 8 bases, with 17 bases between. This CDR3 spans 13 amino acids.

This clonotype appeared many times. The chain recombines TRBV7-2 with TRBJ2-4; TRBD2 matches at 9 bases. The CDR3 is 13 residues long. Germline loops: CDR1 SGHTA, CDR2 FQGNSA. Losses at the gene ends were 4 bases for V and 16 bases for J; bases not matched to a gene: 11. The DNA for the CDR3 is TGTGCCAGCAGCTCTCTTTTAGCGGGAGCCCTCTACTTC. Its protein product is CASSSLLAGALYF.

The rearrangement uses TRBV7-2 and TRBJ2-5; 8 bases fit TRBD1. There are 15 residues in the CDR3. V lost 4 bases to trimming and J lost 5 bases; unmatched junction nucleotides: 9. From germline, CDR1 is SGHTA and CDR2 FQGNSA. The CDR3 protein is CASSYQAGGSETQYF. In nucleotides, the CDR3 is TGTGCCAGCAGCTACCAGGCAGGGGGCTCTGAGACCCAGTACTTC.

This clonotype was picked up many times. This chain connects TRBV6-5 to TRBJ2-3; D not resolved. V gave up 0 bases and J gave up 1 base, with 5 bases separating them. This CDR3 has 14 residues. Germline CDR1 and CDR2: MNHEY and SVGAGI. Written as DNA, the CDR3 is TGTGCCAGCAGTTACTCTACGGGCACAGATACGCAGTATTTT. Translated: CASSYSTGTDTQYF.

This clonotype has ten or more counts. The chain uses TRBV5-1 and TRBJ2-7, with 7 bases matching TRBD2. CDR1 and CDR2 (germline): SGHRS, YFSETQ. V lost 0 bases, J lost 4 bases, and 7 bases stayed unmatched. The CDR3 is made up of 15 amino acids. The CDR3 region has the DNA TGCGCCAGCAGCTTGGCCGGGACTAATGCTTACGAGCAGTACTTC. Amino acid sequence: CASSLAGTNAYEQYF. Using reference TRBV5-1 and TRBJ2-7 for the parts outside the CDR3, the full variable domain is KAGVTQTPRYLIKTRGQQVTLSCSPISGHRSVSWYQQTPGQGLQFLFEYFSETQRNKGNFPGRFSGRQFSNSRSEMNVSTLELGDSALYLCASSLAGTNAYEQYFGPGTRLTVT.

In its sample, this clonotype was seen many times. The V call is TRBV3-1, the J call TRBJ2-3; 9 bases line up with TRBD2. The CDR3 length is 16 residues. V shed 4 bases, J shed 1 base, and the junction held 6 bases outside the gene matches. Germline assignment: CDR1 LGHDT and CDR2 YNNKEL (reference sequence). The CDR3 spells CASSPVVAGGTDTQYF. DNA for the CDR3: TGTGCCAGCAGCCCCGTGGTAGCGGGGGGCACAGATACGCAGTATTTT.

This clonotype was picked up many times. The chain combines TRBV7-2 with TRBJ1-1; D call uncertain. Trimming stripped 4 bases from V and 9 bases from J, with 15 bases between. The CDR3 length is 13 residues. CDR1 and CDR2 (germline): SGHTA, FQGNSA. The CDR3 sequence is CASSSARIRQAFF. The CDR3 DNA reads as TGTGCCAGCAGCTCGGCCCGGATACGTCAAGCTTTCTTT.

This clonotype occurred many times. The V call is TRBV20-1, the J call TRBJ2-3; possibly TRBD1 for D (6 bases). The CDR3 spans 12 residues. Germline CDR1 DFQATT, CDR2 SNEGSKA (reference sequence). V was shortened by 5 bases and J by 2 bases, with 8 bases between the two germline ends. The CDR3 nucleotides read TGCAGTGCTGGGGGCTTCACAGATACGCAGTATTTT. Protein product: CSAGGFTDTQYF.

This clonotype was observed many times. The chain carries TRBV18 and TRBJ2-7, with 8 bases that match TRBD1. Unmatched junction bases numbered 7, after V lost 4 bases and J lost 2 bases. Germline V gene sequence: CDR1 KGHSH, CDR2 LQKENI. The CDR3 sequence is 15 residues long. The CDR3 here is CASSLDRGYPYEQYF. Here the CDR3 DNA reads TGTGCCAGCTCACTCGACAGGGGTTACCCCTACGAGCAGTACTTC.

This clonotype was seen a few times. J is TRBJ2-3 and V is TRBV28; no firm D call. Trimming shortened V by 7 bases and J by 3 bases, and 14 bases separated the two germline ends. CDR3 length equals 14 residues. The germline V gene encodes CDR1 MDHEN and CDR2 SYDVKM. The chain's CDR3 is CASTLWPGTDTQYF. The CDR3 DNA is TGTGCCAGCACTCTATGGCCCGGTACAGATACGCAGTATTTT.

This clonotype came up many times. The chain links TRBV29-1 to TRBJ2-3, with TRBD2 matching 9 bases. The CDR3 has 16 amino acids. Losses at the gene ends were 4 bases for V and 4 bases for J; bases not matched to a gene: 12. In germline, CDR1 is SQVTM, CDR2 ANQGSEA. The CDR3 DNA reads TGCAGCGTTGGCTCCGGCGGGAGGGCCATCGCAGATACGCAGTATTTT. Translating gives CSVGSGGRAIADTQYF.

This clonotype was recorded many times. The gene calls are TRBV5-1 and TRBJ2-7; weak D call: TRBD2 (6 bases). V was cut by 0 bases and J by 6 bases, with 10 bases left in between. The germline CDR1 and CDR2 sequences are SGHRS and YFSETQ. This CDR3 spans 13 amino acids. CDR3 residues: CASSLVRGSEQYF. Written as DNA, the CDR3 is TGCGCCAGCAGCTTGGTTCGGGGGAGCGAGCAGTACTTC.

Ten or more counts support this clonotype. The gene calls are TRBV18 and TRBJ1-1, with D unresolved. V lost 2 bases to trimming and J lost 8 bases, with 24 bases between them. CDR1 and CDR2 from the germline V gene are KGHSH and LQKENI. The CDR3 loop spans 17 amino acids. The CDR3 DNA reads TGTGCCAGCTCACCAACATCCAGCACAAGCCCGAAGCCCGAAGCTTTCTTT. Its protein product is CASSPTSSTSPKPEAFF.

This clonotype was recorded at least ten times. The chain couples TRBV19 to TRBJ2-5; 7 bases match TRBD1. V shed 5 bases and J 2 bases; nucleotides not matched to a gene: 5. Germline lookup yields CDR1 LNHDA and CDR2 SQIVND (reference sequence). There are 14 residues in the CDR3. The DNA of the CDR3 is TGTGCCAGTAGTGCAGGGGGATATCAAGAGACCCAGTACTTC. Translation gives CASSAGGYQETQYF.

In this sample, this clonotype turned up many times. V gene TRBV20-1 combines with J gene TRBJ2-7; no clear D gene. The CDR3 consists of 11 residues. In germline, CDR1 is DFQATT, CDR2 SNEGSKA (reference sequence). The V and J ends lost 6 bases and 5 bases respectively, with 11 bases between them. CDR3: CSAASLHEQYF. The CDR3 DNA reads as TGCAGTGCCGCATCCCTTCACGAGCAGTACTTC.

In nucleotides, the CDR3 is TGTGCCAGCAGCTTAGTGGTTACGAACACTGAAGCTTTCTTT. It is translated as CASSLVVTNTEAFF. The chain has TRBV7-8 and TRBJ1-1; D uncertain. This CDR3 has 14 residues. Deletions cut 1 base from V and 1 base from J, with 7 bases between. Germline CDR1 is SGHVS and CDR2 is FQNEAQ. Filled out from reference TRBV7-8 and TRBJ1-1, the complete variable domain reads GAGVSQSPRYKVAKRGQDVALRCDPISGHVSLFWYQQALGQGPEFLTYFQNEAQLDKSGLPSDRFFAERPEGSVSTLKIQRTQQEDSAVYLCASSLVVTNTEAFFGQGTRLTVV.

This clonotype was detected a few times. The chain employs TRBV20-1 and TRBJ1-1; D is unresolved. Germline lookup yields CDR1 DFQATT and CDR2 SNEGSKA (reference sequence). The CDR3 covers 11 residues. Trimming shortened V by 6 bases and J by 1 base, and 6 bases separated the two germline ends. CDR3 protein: CSARENTEAFF. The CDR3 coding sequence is TGCAGTGCACGGGAGAACACTGAAGCTTTCTTT.

The CDR3 nucleotides read TGTGCCACCAGTGACCCCGGTAGCGGGAGTTTTGGCCGGCAGTTCTTC. Residues: CATSDPGSGSFGRQFF. The chain has TRBV24-1 and TRBJ2-1, with TRBD2 identical over 9 bases. With V trimmed by 4 bases and J by 12 bases, 15 bases remained unmatched. The CDR3 is 16 amino acids. Germline values: CDR1 KGHDR, CDR2 SFDVKD.

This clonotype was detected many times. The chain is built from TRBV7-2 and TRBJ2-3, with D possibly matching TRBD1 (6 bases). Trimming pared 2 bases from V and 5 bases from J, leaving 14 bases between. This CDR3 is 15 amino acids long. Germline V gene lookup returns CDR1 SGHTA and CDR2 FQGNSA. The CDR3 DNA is TGTGCCAGCAGCTTATCGGTAACCAGGGGAGATACGCAGTATTTT. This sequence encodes CASSLSVTRGDTQYF.

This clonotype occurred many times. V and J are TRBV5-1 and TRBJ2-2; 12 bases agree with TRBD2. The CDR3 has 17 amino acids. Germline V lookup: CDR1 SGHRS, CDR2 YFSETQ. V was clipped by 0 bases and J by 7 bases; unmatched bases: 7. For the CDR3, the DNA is TGCGCCAGCAGCTTGGAAGCTAGCGGGAGGGCGAACGGGGAGCTGTTTTTT. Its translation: CASSLEASGRANGELFF.

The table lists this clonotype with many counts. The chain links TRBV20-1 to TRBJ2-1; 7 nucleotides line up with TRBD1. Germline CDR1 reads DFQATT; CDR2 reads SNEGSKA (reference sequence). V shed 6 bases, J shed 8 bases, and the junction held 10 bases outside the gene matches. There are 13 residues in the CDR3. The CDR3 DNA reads TGCAGTGCCCCAGGGGGTCCTCTGGATGAGCAGTTCTTC. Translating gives CSAPGGPLDEQFF.

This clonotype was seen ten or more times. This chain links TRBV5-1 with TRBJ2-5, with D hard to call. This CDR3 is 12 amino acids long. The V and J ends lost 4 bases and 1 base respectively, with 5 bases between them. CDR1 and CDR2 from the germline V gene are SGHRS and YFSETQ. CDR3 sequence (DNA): TGCGCCAGCAGCGATCGCCAAGAGACCCAGTACTTC. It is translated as CASSDRQETQYF.

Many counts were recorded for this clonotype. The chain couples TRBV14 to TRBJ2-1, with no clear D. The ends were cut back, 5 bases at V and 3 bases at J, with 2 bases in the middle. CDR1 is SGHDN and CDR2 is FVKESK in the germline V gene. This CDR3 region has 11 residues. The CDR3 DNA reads TGTGCCAGCAGCGACTACAATGAGCAGTTCTTC. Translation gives CASSDYNEQFF.

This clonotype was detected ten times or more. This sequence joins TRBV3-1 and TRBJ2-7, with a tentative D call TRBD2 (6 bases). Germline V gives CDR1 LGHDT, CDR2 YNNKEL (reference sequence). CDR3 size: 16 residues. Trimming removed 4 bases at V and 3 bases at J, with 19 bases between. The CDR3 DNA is TGTGCCAGCAGCCGGACCCCGGGACTGTATAACTACGAGCAGTACTTC. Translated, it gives CASSRTPGLYNYEQYF.

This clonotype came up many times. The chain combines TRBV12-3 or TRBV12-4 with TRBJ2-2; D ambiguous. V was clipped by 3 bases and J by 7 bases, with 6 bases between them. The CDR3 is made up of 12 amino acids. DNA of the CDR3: TGTGCCAGCAGTTTGGATATCGGGGAGCTGTTTTTT. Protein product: CASSLDIGELFF.

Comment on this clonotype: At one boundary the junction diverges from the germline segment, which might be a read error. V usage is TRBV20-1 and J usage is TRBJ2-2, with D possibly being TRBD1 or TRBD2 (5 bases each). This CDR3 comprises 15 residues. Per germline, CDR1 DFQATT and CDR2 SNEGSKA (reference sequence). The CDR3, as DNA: TGCAGTGTTAGACCGGGGCTAGAGGAGACCGGGGAGCTGTTTTTT. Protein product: CSVRPGLEETGELFF.

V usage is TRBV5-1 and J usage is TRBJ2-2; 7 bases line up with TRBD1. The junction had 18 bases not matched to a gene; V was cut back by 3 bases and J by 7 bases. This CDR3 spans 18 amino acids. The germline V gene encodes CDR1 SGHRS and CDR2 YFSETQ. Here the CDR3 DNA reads TGCGCCAGCAGCTACAACCTGGGACAGCTGTTAATTGGCGGGGAGCTGTTTTTT. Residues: CASSYNLGQLLIGGELFF.